These 17 T cell receptor beta chains were all obtained from the same sample, sequenced in a study of OX40 agonist ivuxolimab in advanced cancers. The table came from immunoSEQ multiplex PCR; TCRdb's copy has only in-frame clones and leaves some out. The sample records 68,000 or so clones, roughly 84% being singletons. This specimen consisted of CD4+ or CD8+ T cells sorted from blood, obtained in a trial of the OX40 agonist ivuxolimab. The receptors here all came from an adult with an advanced solid tumor such as melanoma, head and neck, liver or kidney cancer.

This rearrangement joins TRBV28 to TRBJ1-2; D unresolved. Germline V CDR1 and CDR2: MDHEN, SYDVKM. Trimming took 8 bases from V and 4 from J, leaving 14 bases between them. The CDR3 sequence is 13 residues long. The DNA of the CDR3 is TGTGCCAGCGGCCCCTTGTCCTCCTATGGCTACACCTTC. Its protein is CASGPLSSYGYTF.

The chain carries TRBV15 and TRBJ1-5, with a possible D match to TRBD1 (5 bases). V was trimmed by 6 bases and J by 1 base, leaving 13 bases between them. The V gene's germline CDR1 is LNHNV and CDR2 YYDKDF (reference sequence). The CDR3 loop spans 15 amino acids. In nucleotides, the CDR3 is TGTGCCACCAGACGGGGGGAGGGGAGCAATCAGCCCCAGCATTTT. Its translation: CATRRGEGSNQPQHF.

This chain joins TRBV30 and TRBJ1-4, with a tentative D call TRBD1 (6 bases). CDR1 and CDR2 (germline): GTSNPN, SVGIG (reference sequence). V was pared by 0 bases and J by 7 bases, with 6 bases between. This CDR3 has 12 residues. CDR3 in amino acids: CAWSVQGEKLFF. CDR3 in DNA: TGTGCCTGGAGTGTACAGGGTGAAAAACTGTTTTTT.

The chain employs TRBV14 and TRBJ1-6, with a tentative D call TRBD1 (5 bases). Trimming took off 5 bases at V and 3 bases at J, with 5 bases between the two ends. CDR3 length: 13 residues. In germline, CDR1 is SGHDN, CDR2 FVKESK. This CDR3 is CASSDSYNSPLHF. The DNA of the CDR3 is TGTGCCAGCAGCGACAGCTATAATTCACCCCTCCACTTT.

This clone has a single count. A read error may produce the germline difference seen at one junction end. The chain uses TRBV5-1 and TRBJ2-5; TRBD1 might be the D (5 bases). Germline CDR1 SGHRS, CDR2 YFSETQ. The CDR3 covers 15 residues. The CDR3 here is CASSLLPGHEETQYF. The CDR3 DNA is TGTGCCAGCAGCTTGTTGCCAGGGCATGAAGAGACCCAGTACTTC. Looking up the rest from reference TRBV5-1 and TRBJ2-5 gives the full variable domain: KAGVTQTPRYLIKTRGQQVTLSCSPISGHRSVSWYQQTPGQGLQFLFEYFSETQRNKGNFPGRFSGRQFSNSRSEMNVSTLELGDSALYLCASSLLPGHEETQYFGPGTRLLVL.

The sample holds one count of this clone. The chain links TRBV19 to TRBJ1-2, with 8 nucleotides matching TRBD1. V shed 3 bases, J shed 4 bases, and the junction held 7 bases outside the gene matches. Germline CDR1 and CDR2: LNHDA and SQIVND (reference sequence). The CDR3 totals 15 residues. CDR3 in amino acids: CASSIRTGPLYGYTF. The CDR3 region has the DNA TGTGCCAGTAGTATCAGGACAGGGCCCCTCTATGGCTACACCTTC.

This sequence joins TRBV28 and TRBJ1-2; D may be TRBD1 (6 bases). This CDR3 has 13 residues. V was trimmed by 7 bases and J by 1 base, leaving 10 bases between them. Germline V gene sequence: CDR1 MDHEN, CDR2 SYDVKM. CDR3 in DNA: TGTGCCAGCACCACAGGGTTTAACTATGGCTACACCTTC. It yields the protein CASTTGFNYGYTF.

Comments on this clone: A read error may produce the germline difference seen at one junction end. The chain joins TRBV6-1 to TRBJ1-6, with no clear D. CDR1 and CDR2 (germline): MNHNS, SASEGT. CDR3 length: 14 amino acids. CDR3 DNA sequence: TGTGCCAGCACCCCGGGCTCCGATAATTCACCCCTCCACTTT. Protein product: CASTPGSDNSPLHF.

CDR3 coding DNA: TGTGCCAGCACATACTTTGACAATCAGCCCCAGCATTTT. This encodes CASTYFDNQPQHF. The chain uses TRBV6-5 and TRBJ1-5; D uncertain. V lost 7 bases and J 3 bases, leaving 10 bases between the germline ends. Germline CDR1 MNHEY, CDR2 SVGAGI. The CDR3 is 13 residues long.

The genes are TRBV27 and TRBJ2-3; perhaps TRBD1 as D (5 bases). The V and J ends lost 6 bases and 2 bases respectively, with 18 bases between them. Per germline, CDR1 MNHEY and CDR2 SMNVEV (reference sequence). This CDR3 comprises 16 residues. This CDR3 is CASRKMQGSFTDTQYF. CDR3 nucleotides: TGTGCCAGCAGGAAGATGCAGGGTTCTTTCACAGATACGCAGTATTTT.

V and J are TRBV6-5 and TRBJ1-1; 8 nucleotides match TRBD1. CDR1 and CDR2 (germline): MNHEY, SVGAGI. This CDR3 spans 14 amino acids. V shed 2 bases and J 4 bases; nucleotides not matched to a gene: 3. CDR3 coding DNA: TGTGCCAGCAGTTACCCAACAGGGGGCACTGAAGCTTTCTTT. Translation: CASSYPTGGTEAFF.

Note on this clone: At the DNA level, this CDR3 is encoded by other sequences in the same sample as well. This sequence joins TRBV9 and TRBJ1-6, with D hard to call. The CDR3 sequence is 14 residues long. With 0 bases removed from V and 8 bases from J, the gap between germline ends came to 9 bases. In germline, CDR1 is SGDLS, CDR2 YYNGEE. This CDR3 reads CASSVGGFDSPLHF. The CDR3 DNA reads as TGTGCCAGCAGCGTAGGAGGTTTCGATTCACCCCTCCACTTT. The variable domain in full, completed from reference TRBV9 and TRBJ1-6, reads DSGVTQTPKHLITATGQRVTLRCSPRSGDLSVYWYQQSLDQGLQFLIQYYNGEERAKGNILERFSAQQFPDLHSELNLSSLELGDSALYFCASSVGGFDSPLHFGNGTRLTVT.

The chain employs TRBV30 and TRBJ1-5; no definite D call. V lost 1 base and J lost 4, with 11 bases in between. Germline values: CDR1 GTSNPN, CDR2 SVGIG (reference sequence). This CDR3 region has 14 residues. In DNA form, the CDR3 reads TGTGCCTGGAGTGGAACAGCTGGGAATCAGCCCCAGCATTTT. The encoded protein is CAWSGTAGNQPQHF.

This clone showed up just a few times. The chain couples TRBV14 to TRBJ1-2, with TRBD1 identical over 7 bases. V was pared by 9 bases and J by 5 bases, with 15 bases of the junction left unmatched. The germline gives CDR1 SGHDN, CDR2 FVKESK. The length of the CDR3 is 15 residues. The CDR3 loop reads CASSETGRMSYGYTF. The CDR3 bases are TGTGCCAGTAGCGAGACAGGGCGAATGAGTTATGGCTACACCTTC.

The rearrangement links TRBV6-1 to TRBJ2-2; D remains ambiguous. The CDR3 consists of 14 residues. CDR1 is MNHNS, CDR2 SASEGT, per germline. V lost 8 bases and J lost 2, with 12 bases in between. Here the CDR3 reads CASSTTPNTGELFF. In nucleotides, the CDR3 is TGTGCCAGCTCCACCACGCCTAACACCGGGGAGCTGTTTTTT.

This clone came up once. The chain recombines TRBV6-5 with TRBJ2-7, with D perhaps matching TRBD1 (5 bases). This CDR3 contains 14 residues. V lost 6 bases and J 6 bases, leaving 18 bases between the germline ends. Germline CDR1 and CDR2: MNHEY and SVGAGI. The CDR3 DNA follows: TGTGCCAGCAGGGAGAGTGGGGCGCTCGGCGAGCAGTACTTC. As protein: CASRESGALGEQYF.

This clone has just a few counts. This sequence joins TRBV5-1 and TRBJ2-7; TRBD1 aligns across 7 bases. This CDR3 is 14 amino acids long. The trim removed 4 bases at V and 1 base at J, leaving 5 bases unmatched. Germline V CDR1 and CDR2: SGHRS, YFSETQ. The CDR3 nucleotides read TGCGCCAGCAGCGGGGACAGTTTATCCTACGAGCAGTACTTC. Its translation: CASSGDSLSYEQYF.